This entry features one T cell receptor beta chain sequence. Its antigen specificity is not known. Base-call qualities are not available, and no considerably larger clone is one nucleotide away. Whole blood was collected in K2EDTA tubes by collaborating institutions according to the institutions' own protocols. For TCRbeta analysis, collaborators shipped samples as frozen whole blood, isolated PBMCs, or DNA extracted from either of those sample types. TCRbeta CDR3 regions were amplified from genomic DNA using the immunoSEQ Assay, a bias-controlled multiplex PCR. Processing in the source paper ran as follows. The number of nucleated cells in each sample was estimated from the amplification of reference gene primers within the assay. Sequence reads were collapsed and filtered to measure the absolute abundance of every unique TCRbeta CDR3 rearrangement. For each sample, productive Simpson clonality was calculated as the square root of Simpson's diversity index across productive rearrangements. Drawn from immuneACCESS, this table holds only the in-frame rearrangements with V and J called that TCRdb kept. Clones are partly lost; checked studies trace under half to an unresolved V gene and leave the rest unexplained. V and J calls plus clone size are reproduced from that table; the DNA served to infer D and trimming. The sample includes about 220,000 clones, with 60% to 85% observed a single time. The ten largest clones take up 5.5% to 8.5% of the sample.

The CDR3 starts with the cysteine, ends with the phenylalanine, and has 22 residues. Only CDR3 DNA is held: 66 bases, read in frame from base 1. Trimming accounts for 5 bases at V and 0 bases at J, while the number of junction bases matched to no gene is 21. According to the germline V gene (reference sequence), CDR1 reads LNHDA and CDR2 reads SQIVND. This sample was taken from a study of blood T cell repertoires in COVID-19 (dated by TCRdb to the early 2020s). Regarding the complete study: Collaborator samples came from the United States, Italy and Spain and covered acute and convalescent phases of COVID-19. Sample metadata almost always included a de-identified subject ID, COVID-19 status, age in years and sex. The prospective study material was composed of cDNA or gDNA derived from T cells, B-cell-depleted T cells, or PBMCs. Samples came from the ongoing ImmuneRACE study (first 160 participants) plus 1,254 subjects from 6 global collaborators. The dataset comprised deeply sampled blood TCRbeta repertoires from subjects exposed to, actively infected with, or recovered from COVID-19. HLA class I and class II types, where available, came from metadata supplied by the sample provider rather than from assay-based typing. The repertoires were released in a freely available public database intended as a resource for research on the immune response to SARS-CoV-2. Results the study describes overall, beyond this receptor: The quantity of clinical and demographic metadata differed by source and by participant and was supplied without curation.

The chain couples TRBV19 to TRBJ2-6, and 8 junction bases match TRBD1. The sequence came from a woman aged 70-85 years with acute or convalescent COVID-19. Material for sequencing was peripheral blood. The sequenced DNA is TGTGCCAGTAGTCCACGGACAGGGATTGGGACGGGCTTGAGCTCTGGGGCCAACGTCCTGACTTTC. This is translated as CASSPRTGIGTGLSSGANVLTF.